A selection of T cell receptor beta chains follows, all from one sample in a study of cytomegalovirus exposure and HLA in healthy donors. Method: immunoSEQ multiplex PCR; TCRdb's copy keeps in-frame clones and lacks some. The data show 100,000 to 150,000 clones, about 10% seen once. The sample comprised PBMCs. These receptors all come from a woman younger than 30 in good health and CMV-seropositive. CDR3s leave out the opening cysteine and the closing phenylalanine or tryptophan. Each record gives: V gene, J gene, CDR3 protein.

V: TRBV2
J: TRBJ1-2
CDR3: ASSLDPVIRTGYGYT

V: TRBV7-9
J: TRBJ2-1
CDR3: ASSPTGLDNEVQF

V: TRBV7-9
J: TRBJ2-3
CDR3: ASSLDAGGPSDTQY

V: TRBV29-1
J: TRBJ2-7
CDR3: SVETGTVSSYEQY

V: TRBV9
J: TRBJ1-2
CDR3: ASSVGPTGESDI

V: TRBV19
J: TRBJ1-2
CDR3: ASSIWKWTGEVPGGHGYT

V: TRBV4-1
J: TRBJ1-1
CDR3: ASSQESRGEAF

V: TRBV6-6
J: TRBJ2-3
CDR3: ASSFRAGGLSDTQY

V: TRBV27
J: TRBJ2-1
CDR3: ASKGAPRFRNEQF

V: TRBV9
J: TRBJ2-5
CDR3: ASSVGLQRETQY

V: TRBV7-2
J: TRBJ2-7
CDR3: ASSLTGTQGSYEQY

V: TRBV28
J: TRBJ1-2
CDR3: ASSQDGGRIGYT

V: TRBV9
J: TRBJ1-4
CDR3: ASSARQGLGSPNEKLF

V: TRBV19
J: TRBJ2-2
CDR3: ASSNQGGIGELF

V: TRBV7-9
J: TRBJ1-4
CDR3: ASSLTLSELF

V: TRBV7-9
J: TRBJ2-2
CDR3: ASSLRRGGNTGELF

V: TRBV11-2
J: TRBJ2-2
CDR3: ASSKITNTGELF

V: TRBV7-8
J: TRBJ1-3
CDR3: ASSLLVGNTIY

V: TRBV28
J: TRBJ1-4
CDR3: ASRIRGWGKLF

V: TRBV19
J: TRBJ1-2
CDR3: ASRRDSHHGYT

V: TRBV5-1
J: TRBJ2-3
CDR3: ASSLGAAGGGTDTQY

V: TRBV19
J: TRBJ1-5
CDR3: ASSIIKQGARQPQH

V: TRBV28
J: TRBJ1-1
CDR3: ASSPSGEATEAF

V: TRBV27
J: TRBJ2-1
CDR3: ASSYLITYNEQF

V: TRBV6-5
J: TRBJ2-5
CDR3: ASSYAGGVGTQY

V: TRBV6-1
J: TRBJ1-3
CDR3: ASSVEGAGNTIY

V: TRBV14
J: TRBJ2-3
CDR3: ASSQDGLAVDTQY

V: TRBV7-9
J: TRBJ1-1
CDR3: ASSPHRGKGDTEAF

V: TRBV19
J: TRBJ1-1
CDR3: ASSMGRENTEAF

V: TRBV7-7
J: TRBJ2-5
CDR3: ASSLTSGIETQY

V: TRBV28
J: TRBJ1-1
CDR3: ATEMNTEAF

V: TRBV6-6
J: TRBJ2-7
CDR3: ASSHGTGDNEQY

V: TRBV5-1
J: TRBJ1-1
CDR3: ASSFGGQQGGGTEAF

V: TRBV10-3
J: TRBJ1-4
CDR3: AISAGIGTGEKLF

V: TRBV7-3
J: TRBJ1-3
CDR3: ASSLSAGGGNTIY

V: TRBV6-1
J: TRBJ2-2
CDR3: ASSHRDYTGELF

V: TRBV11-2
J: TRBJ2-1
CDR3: ASRLATSYNEQF

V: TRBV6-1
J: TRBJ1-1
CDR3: ASSPTGAEAF

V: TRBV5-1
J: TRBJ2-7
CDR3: ASSLGDSRGEQY

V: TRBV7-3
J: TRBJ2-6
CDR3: ASSPGPRGGANVLT

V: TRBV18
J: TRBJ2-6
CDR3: ASCIDRTGANVLT